The clone carrying this T cell receptor beta chain appeared once. Trimming pared 0 bases from V and 3 bases from J, leaving 11 bases between. The CDR3 length is 15 residues. Germline CDR1 is ENHRY and CDR2 is SYGVKD. This record comes from a study of T cells in Graves' hyperthyroidism and ophthalmopathy. Researchers amplified the TCR beta CDR3 regions from RNA transcripts. HTBI primers were used for first-round RT-PCR of the TCR CDR3. TCRdb re-called the multiplex PCR reads with MiXCR, one entry per CDR3 protein. This table holds 380,000 or so distinct CDR3 sequences, 13% found once. This chain uses TRBV10-3 with TRBJ2-5; the D gene is possibly TRBD2 (6 bases). The sequenced sample consisted of blood. This receptor was identified in a man younger than 45 with Graves' hyperthyroidism that later progressed to Graves' ophthalmopathy. CDR3: CAISESPGLKETQYF. CDR3 coding DNA: TGTGCCATCAGTGAGTCACCGGGACTTAAAGAGACCCAGTACTTC.